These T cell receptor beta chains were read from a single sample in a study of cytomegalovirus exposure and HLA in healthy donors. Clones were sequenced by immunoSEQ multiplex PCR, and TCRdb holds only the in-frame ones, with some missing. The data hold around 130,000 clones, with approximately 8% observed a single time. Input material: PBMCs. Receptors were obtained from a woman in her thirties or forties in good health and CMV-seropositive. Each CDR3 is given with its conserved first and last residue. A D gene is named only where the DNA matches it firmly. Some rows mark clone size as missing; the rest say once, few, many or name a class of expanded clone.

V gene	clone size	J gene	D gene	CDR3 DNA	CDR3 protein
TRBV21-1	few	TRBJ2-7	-	TGTGCCAGCAGCAATCAGGGAAAGGACAGCTCCTACGAGCAGTACTTC	CASSNQGKDSSYEQYF
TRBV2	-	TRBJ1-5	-	TGTGCCAGCGGAAGAACAGGGTACCAGCCCCAGCATTTT	CASGRTGYQPQHF
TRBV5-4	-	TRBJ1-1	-	TGTGCCAGCAGCTTGACAGGTTTGAACACTGAAGCTTTCTTT	CASSLTGLNTEAFF
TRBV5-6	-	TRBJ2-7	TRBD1	TGTGCCAGCAGCTCGTCGGACAGGGTCAACGAGCAGTACTTC	CASSSSDRVNEQYF
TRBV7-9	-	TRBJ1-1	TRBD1	TGTGCCAGCAGCCTCCGGGACAGAAACACTGAAGCTTTCTTT	CASSLRDRNTEAFF
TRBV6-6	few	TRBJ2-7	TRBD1	TGTGCCAGCAAGGGGGCGCATAAAGAGCAGTACTTC	CASKGAHKEQYF
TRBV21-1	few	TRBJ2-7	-	TGTGCCAGCAGCAAAGGCACCGGAGGCTACGAGCAGTACTTC	CASSKGTGGYEQYF
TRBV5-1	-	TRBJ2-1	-	TGCGCCAGCAGCCCCGGGGGAGGGGGGATCGATGAGCAGTTCTTC	CASSPGGGGIDEQFF
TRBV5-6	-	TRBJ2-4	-	TGTGCCAGCAGCTCGACAGGTAGAGGAGGATCCGTAAACAAAAACATTCAGTACTTC	CASSSTGRGGSVNKNIQYF
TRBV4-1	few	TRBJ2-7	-	TGCGCCAGCAGCCAACTCGGGGCCTACGAGCAGTACTTC	CASSQLGAYEQYF
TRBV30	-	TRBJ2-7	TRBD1	TGTGCCTGGAGCCGGGACAGGGTCTACGAGCAGTACTTC	CAWSRDRVYEQYF
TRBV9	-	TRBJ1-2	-	TGTGCCAGCAGCGCCGGGGTCCCGAACTATGGCTACACCTTC	CASSAGVPNYGYTF
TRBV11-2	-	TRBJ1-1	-	TGTGCCAGCAGCTTAGGTAAGGGCAGGGCATCGAACACTGAAGCTTTCTTT	CASSLGKGRASNTEAFF
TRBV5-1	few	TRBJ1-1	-	TGCGCCAGCAGCCGAGAAGGGGGGAACACTGAAGCTTTCTTT	CASSREGGNTEAFF
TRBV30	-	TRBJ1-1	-	TGTGCCTGGACTATGGGGCTTTATACTGAAGCTTTCTTT	CAWTMGLYTEAFF
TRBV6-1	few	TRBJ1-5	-	TGTGCCAGCAGGAAGGAGATTAGCAATCAGCCCCAGCATTTT	CASRKEISNQPQHF
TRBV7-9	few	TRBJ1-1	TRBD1	TGTGCCAGCAGCTACTATGACAGGGACACTGAAGCTTTCTTT	CASSYYDRDTEAFF
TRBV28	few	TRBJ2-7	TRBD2	TGTGCCAGCAGTACGCGGGGGGAAAGGTCCTACGAGCAGTACTTC	CASSTRGERSYEQYF
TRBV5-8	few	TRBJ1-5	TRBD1	TGTGCCAGCAGCTCCGGGACAGAGAGCAATCAGCCCCAGCATTTT	CASSSGTESNQPQHF
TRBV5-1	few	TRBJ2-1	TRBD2	TGCGCCAGCAGCTCACTTACTAGCGGGGAGTTGAATGAGCAGTTCTTC	CASSSLTSGELNEQFF
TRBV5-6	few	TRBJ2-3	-	TGTGCCAGCAGCTCAGGCAGGGATAACGAGGATACGCAGTATTTT	CASSSGRDNEDTQYF
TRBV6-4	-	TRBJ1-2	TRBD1	TGTGCCAGCAGTGAAAAGGGGGCAAGGGGATATGGCTACCCCTTC	CASSEKGARGYGYPF
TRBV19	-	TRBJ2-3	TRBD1	TGTGCCAGTAGTCGGACAGGGGGCTGGACAGATACGCAGTATTTT	CASSRTGGWTDTQYF
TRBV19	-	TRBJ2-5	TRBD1	TGTGCCAGTAGTCACAGGGGGCTCAGGGAGACCCAGTACTTC	CASSHRGLRETQYF
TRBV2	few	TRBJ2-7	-	TGTGCCAGCCTGGGCGTCGAGCAGTACTTC	CASLGVEQYF
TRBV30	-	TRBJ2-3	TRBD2	TGTGCCTGGACCCAGACTAGCCGCACAGATACGCAGTATTTT	CAWTQTSRTDTQYF
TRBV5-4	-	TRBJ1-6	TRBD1	TGTGCCAGCAGCTTGGACAGGGGGGTAAATTCACCCCTCCACTTT	CASSLDRGVNSPLHF
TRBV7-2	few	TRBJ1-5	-	TGTGCCAGCAGCTTAGCTCGGGACACCATGCTAGACCAGCATTTT	CASSLARDTMLDQHF
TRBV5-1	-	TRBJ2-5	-	TGCGCCAGCAGCTTGGAACTCCAAGAGACCCAGTACTTC	CASSLELQETQYF
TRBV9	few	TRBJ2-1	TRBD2	TGTGCCAGCAGCGTAGGATGCGGGGGGCCATACAATGAGCAGTTCTTC	CASSVGCGGPYNEQFF
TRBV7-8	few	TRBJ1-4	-	TGTGCCAGCAGCTTTTGGGCAGACGGCATCCTTGCAACTAATGAAAAACTGTTTTTT	CASSFWADGILATNEKLFF
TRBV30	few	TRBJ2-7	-	TGTGCCTGGAGCGATGATAGGGGGTCCTCCTACGAGCAGTACTTC	CAWSDDRGSSYEQYF
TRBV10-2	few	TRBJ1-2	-	TGCGCCAGCAGCAGCCAGCGATTCAACTATGGCTACACCTTC	CASSSQRFNYGYTF
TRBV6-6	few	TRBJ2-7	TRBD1	TGTGCCAGCAGTTTAGGACAGGTTTACGAGCAGTACTTC	CASSLGQVYEQYF
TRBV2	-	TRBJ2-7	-	TGTGCCAGCATTTCGGGGTTCTCCTCCTACGAGCAGTACTTC	CASISGFSSYEQYF
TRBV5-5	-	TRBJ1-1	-	TGTGCCAGCAGCTGGGGAGGGAACACTGAAGCTTTCTTT	CASSWGGNTEAFF
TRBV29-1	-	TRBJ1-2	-	TGCAGCGCCCGAAGTAGGGGTAGTTCCTATAGCTACACCTTC	CSARSRGSSYSYTF
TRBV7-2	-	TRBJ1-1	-	TGTGCCAGCAGCTTAGAGAGGTGGTCTGAAGCTTTCTTT	CASSLERWSEAFF
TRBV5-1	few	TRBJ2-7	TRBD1	TGCGCCAGCAGGTCCCGGGGACAGGGGTACGAGCAGTACTTC	CASRSRGQGYEQYF
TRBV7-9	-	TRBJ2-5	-	TGTGCCAGCATCCCCCTGGGGGGGCTCCAAGAGACCCAGTACTTC	CASIPLGGLQETQYF
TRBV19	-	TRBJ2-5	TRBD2	TGTGCCAGTACCCGGACTAGCTTGTACCAAGAGACCCAGTACTTC	CASTRTSLYQETQYF
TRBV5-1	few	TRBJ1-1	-	TGCGCCAGCAGCTTCCAGGTGGGCGCGACTGAAGCTTTCTTT	CASSFQVGATEAFF
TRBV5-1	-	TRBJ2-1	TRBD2	TGCGCCAGCAGCTGGACTAGCGGGGTTAGCTCCTACAATGAGCAGTTCTTC	CASSWTSGVSSYNEQFF
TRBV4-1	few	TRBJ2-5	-	TGCGCCAGCAGCCAAGGGGGCCAGGGGACCCTCGCACAGTACTTC	CASSQGGQGTLAQYF
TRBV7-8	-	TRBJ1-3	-	TGTGCCAGCAGCTTAGGGGGAGGGGACTCTGGAAACACCATATATTTT	CASSLGGGDSGNTIYF
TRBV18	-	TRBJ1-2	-	TGTGCCAGCTCACCAAACAGGGATAGGTATGGCTACACCTTC	CASSPNRDRYGYTF